Listed here are 22 T cell receptor beta chains from one sample, sequenced in a study of shared clonotypes between healthy human individuals. Method: immunoSEQ multiplex PCR; TCRdb's copy keeps in-frame clones and lacks some. The repertoire holds over 850,000 clones, with about four fifths as singletons. Sequenced: memory CD4+ T cells from PBMCs. The sample's subset: CD45RA-negative fraction. The receptors were gathered from a man aged 18 to 30 in good health. Some clones in this sample may be carry-over from other donors' samples.

J is TRBJ2-1 and V is TRBV7-9, with TRBD2 identical over 11 bases. The V and J ends lost 5 bases and 5 bases, in that order; junction bases with no gene match: 2. The CDR3 runs 14 residues. Germline CDR1 SEHNR, CDR2 FQNEAQ (reference sequence). CDR3 coding DNA: TGTGCCAGCAGCCGGACTAGCGGGCACAATGAGCAGTTCTTC. The encoded protein is CASSRTSGHNEQFF. The entire variable domain, with the rest obtained from reference TRBV7-9 and TRBJ2-1, is as follows: DTGVSQNPRHKITKRGQNVTFRCDPISEHNRLYWYRQTLGQGPEFLTYFQNEAQLEKSRLLSDRFSAERPKGSFSTLEIQRTEQGDSAMYLCASSRTSGHNEQFFGPGTRLTVL.

CDR3 protein: CASTDNRDEQFF. The CDR3, as DNA: TGTGCCAGCACGGATAACCGGGATGAGCAGTTCTTC. The rearrangement links TRBV2 to TRBJ2-1; unclear D gene. Germline CDR1 and CDR2: SNHLY and FYNNEI. This CDR3 contains 12 residues. Trimming cost V 7 bases and J 8 bases, with 12 bases left between them.

This clone was detected many times. V is TRBV7-6 and J is TRBJ2-3; 10 bases are shared with TRBD2. Germline assignment: CDR1 SGHVS and CDR2 FNYEAQ. The length of the CDR3 is 17 residues. The J segment lost 5 bases and the V segment lost 4 bases, leaving 12 bases of the junction unmatched. In DNA form, the CDR3 reads TGTGCCAGCAGCTCTTCTCCAAGCGGGAGGGTTGGAGATACGCAGTATTTT. It translates to CASSSSPSGRVGDTQYF.

This clone was observed a handful of times. The chain links TRBV29-1 to TRBJ1-4; weak D call: TRBD1 (6 bases). Germline-derived CDR1 and CDR2 are SQVTM and ANQGSEA. With 6 bases removed from V and 4 bases from J, the gap between germline ends came to 15 bases. The CDR3 sequence is 14 residues long. In DNA form, the CDR3 reads TGCAGCGTGGCCGACAGGTCTGATAATGAAAAACTGTTTTTT. As protein: CSVADRSDNEKLFF.

This chain uses TRBV28 with TRBJ2-1; TRBD2 matches 7 bases. The CDR3 runs to 16 residues. V was clipped by 2 bases and J by 4 bases; unmatched bases: 8. In germline, CDR1 is MDHEN, CDR2 SYDVKM. For the CDR3, the DNA is TGTGCCAGCAGTTTACCAGGCGGGAGTAAGTACAATGAGCAGTTCTTC. Translating it yields CASSLPGGSKYNEQFF.

The genes are TRBV5-6 and TRBJ2-7; tentatively, D is TRBD2 (6 bases). Germline V gene lookup returns CDR1 SGHDT and CDR2 YYEEEE. This CDR3 is built from 14 residues. V lost 4 bases to trimming and J lost 0 bases, with 11 bases between them. CDR3 nucleotides: TGTGCCAGCAGCCGGAGGGGCAGCTCCTACGAGCAGTACTTC. This gives the protein CASSRRGSSYEQYF.

The chain is built from TRBV4-1 and TRBJ1-3, with D perhaps matching TRBD1 (5 bases). Looked up from germline, CDR1 is MGHRA and CDR2 is YSYEKL. V gave up 4 bases and J gave up 0 bases, with 13 bases separating them. CDR3 size: 16 residues. CDR3 bases: TGCGCCAGCAGCCCACAGGATCCTTCCTCTGGAAACACCATATATTTT. The encoded protein is CASSPQDPSSGNTIYF.

The chain recombines TRBV4-1 with TRBJ2-5; D unresolved. The CDR3 is 13 residues long. V dropped 8 bases and J dropped 1 base, with 11 bases sitting between them. Germline CDR1 and CDR2: MGHRA and YSYEKL. CDR3 residues: CASRRLGQETQYF. The CDR3 nucleotides are TGCGCCAGCCGAAGGCTGGGCCAAGAGACCCAGTACTTC.

The chain is built from TRBV13 and TRBJ2-3, with D perhaps matching TRBD1 or TRBD2 (5 bases each). Germline CDR1 PRHDT, CDR2 FYEKMQ (reference sequence). CDR3 size: 13 residues. Trimming took 5 bases from V and 11 from J, leaving 17 bases between them. In DNA form, the CDR3 reads TGTGCCAGCAGCCCGGGACCCGCCTTTAGGCAGTATTTT. This translates into CASSPGPAFRQYF.

The chain links TRBV2 to TRBJ2-1, with 11 positions matching TRBD2. The CDR3 consists of 17 residues. Trimming cost V 6 bases and J 0 bases; bases outside gene matches: 7. Germline CDR1 and CDR2: SNHLY and FYNNEI. In DNA, the CDR3 is TGTGCCAGCAGGGGGGGGACTAGCGGAAGCTCCTACAATGAGCAGTTCTTC. Translating gives CASRGGTSGSSYNEQFF.

This clone was detected only once. V gene TRBV5-1 combines with J gene TRBJ1-1; TRBD1 matches 7 bases. The V gene end was trimmed by 5 bases and the J gene end by 5 bases; junction bases not matched to a gene: 9. This CDR3 comprises 14 residues. The germline V gene encodes CDR1 SGHRS and CDR2 YFSETQ. In DNA form, the CDR3 reads TGCGCCAGCAGTAGTACAGGGGCTCAAACTGAAGCTTTCTTT. It codes for CASSSTGAQTEAFF.

This chain uses TRBV6-5 with TRBJ1-4, with unresolved D. The V end lost 4 bases, the J end lost 0 bases, and 6 bases lay between the germline ends. The CDR3 is 14 amino acids. Germline loops: CDR1 MNHEY, CDR2 SVGAGI. The CDR3 DNA reads as TGTGCCAGCAGTTCGAGAGCAACTAATGAAAAACTGTTTTTT. It translates to CASSSRATNEKLFF.

This sequence joins TRBV5-1 and TRBJ2-2; 12 bases are a match to TRBD1. The CDR3 totals 15 residues. V trimming: 5 bases; J trimming: 6 bases; junction bases outside the gene matches: 5. Germline assignment: CDR1 SGHRS and CDR2 YFSETQ. The CDR3 region has the DNA TGCGCCAGCAGATCCGGGACAGGGGGCGCCGGGGAGCTGTTTTTT. This codes for CASRSGTGGAGELFF.

Remarks on this clone: This specimen includes other DNA sequences encoding the same CDR3. The V call is TRBV5-1, the J call TRBJ2-3; 7 positions agree with TRBD1. Losses at the gene ends were 2 bases for V and 3 bases for J; bases not matched to a gene: 3. The germline V gene has CDR1 SGHRS and CDR2 YFSETQ. The CDR3 loop spans 14 amino acids. DNA of the CDR3: TGCGCCAGCAGCTTAGGACAGGTAACAGATACGCAGTATTTT. Residues: CASSLGQVTDTQYF. Variable domain in full (rest from reference TRBV5-1 and TRBJ2-3): KAGVTQTPRYLIKTRGQQVTLSCSPISGHRSVSWYQQTPGQGLQFLFEYFSETQRNKGNFPGRFSGRQFSNSRSEMNVSTLELGDSALYLCASSLGQVTDTQYFGPGTRLTVL.

The chain has TRBV9 and TRBJ2-2; 9 positions match TRBD2. The CDR3 totals 16 residues. CDR1 SGDLS and CDR2 YYNGEE come from the germline V gene. V dropped 2 bases and J dropped 1; count of bases not matched to a gene: 3. CDR3 in DNA: TGTGCCAGCAGCGTGATTAGCGGGAGGAACACCGGGGAGCTGTTTTTT. As protein: CASSVISGRNTGELFF.

Notes on this clone: The same CDR3 can be traced to other DNA sequences in this sample. The chain carries TRBV5-1 and TRBJ2-1, with D possibly being TRBD1 (6 bases). CDR3 length equals 13 residues. V shed 4 bases and J shed 4 bases, with 9 bases lying between them. Germline CDR1 is SGHRS and CDR2 is YFSETQ. The CDR3 DNA reads TGCGCCAGCAGCATCCAGGGGTACAATGAGCAGTTCTTC. This sequence encodes CASSIQGYNEQFF.

The genes are TRBV9 and TRBJ1-1; the D is unclear. The germline gives CDR1 SGDLS, CDR2 YYNGEE. This CDR3 region has 13 residues. V dropped 3 bases and J dropped 2 bases, with 8 bases sitting between them. The CDR3 DNA is TGTGCCAGCAGCGCCACCTACAACACTGAAGCTTTCTTT. Translation gives CASSATYNTEAFF.

The chain combines TRBV7-8 with TRBJ2-3; D unresolved. This CDR3 has 14 amino acids. Germline V gene data show CDR1 as SGHVS and CDR2 as FQNEAQ. The V gene lost 2 bases and the J gene lost 4 bases, with 10 bases spanning the gap. CDR3 sequence: CASSLLRLADTQYF. CDR3 DNA sequence: TGTGCCAGCAGCTTACTCCGGTTGGCAGATACGCAGTATTTT.

This clone appeared a few times. The sample holds other DNA sequences that translate to the same CDR3. The chain uses TRBV2 and TRBJ1-5, with TRBD1 identical over 7 bases. Per germline, CDR1 SNHLY and CDR2 FYNNEI. Losses at the gene ends were 6 bases for V and 2 bases for J; bases not matched to a gene: 1. This CDR3 has 13 residues. CDR3 in DNA: TGTGCCAGCAGCGGACAGGGCAATCAGCCCCAGCATTTT. This encodes CASSGQGNQPQHF. Complete variable domain (other parts from reference TRBV2 and TRBJ1-5): EPEVTQTPSHQVTQMGQEVILRCVPISNHLYFYWYRQILGQKVEFLVSFYNNEISEKSEIFDDQFSVERPDGSNFTLKIRSTKLEDSAMYFCASSGQGNQPQHFGDGTRLSIL.

The rearrangement links TRBV7-2 to TRBJ2-7; 9 bases fit TRBD2. Per the germline V gene, CDR1 is SGHTA and CDR2 is FQGNSA. The ends lost 0 bases at V and 3 bases at J; junction bases unmatched: 6. CDR3 length equals 16 residues. CDR3 residues: CASSLARTSGFYEQYF. CDR3 DNA: TGTGCCAGCAGCTTAGCGCGTACTAGCGGGTTCTACGAGCAGTACTTC.

This clone was counted once. J is TRBJ1-2 and V is TRBV6-6; unclear D gene. V was trimmed by 2 bases and J by 6 bases, leaving 7 bases between them. CDR3 length: 12 amino acids. Germline V gene lookup returns CDR1 MNHNY and CDR2 SVGAGI (reference sequence). CDR3 sequence (DNA): TGTGCCAGCAGTTACCCAGAGGATGGCTACACCTTC. The encoded protein is CASSYPEDGYTF.

The rearrangement uses TRBV19 and TRBJ2-2; a weak D match, TRBD2 (5 bases). The CDR3 contains 13 residues. V gave up 3 bases and J gave up 6 bases, with 8 bases separating them. The germline V gene encodes CDR1 LNHDA and CDR2 SQIVND (reference sequence). The CDR3 loop is CASSIRRAGELFF. The CDR3 DNA sequence: TGTGCCAGTAGTATTAGGCGGGCCGGGGAGCTGTTTTTT.